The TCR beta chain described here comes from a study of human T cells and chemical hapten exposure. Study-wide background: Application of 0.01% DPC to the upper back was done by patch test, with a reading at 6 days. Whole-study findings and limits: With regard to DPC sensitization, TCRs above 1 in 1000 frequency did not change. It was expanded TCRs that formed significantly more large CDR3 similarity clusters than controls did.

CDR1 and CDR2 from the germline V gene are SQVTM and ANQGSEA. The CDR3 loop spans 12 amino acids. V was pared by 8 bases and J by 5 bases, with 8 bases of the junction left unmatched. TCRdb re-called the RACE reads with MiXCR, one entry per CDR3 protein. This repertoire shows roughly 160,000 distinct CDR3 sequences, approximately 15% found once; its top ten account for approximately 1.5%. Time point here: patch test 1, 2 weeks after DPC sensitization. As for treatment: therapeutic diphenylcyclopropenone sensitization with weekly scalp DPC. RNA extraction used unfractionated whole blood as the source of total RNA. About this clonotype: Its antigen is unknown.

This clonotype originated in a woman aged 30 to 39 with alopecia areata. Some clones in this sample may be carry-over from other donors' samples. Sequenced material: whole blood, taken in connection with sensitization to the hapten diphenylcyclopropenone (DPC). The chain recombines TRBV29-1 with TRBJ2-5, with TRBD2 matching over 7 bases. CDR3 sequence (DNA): TGCAGCACACTCGCGGGGGTTGAGACCCAGTACTTC. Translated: CSTLAGVETQYF.